Below are 10 T cell receptor beta chains sequenced from a single sample in a study of cytomegalovirus exposure and HLA in healthy donors (TCRdb year 2017). The library was prepared using the immunoSEQ multiplex PCR assay. TCRdb obtained this table from immuneACCESS and retained in-frame rearrangements with V and J assigned. These tables miss some clones; where compared with another copy, unresolved V genes account for less than half of the shortfall, and the remainder is unexplained. The sample yields roughly 150,000 clones; 88% were counted once. The leading ten clones occupy roughly 3% of the sample. Sequenced material: PBMCs. All receptors come from a man in his late teens or twenties in good health and CMV-seronegative.

CDR3 amino acids: CASSKNWAGDDNEQFF. The DNA for the CDR3 is TGTGCCAGCAGCAAAAATTGGGCAGGGGACGACAATGAGCAGTTCTTC. This sequence joins TRBV21-1 and TRBJ2-1; the D call in the table, TRBD1, was not verified against the DNA. TRBV21-1 is flagged as a pseudogene. This CDR3 region has 16 residues.

In this sample, this clone turned up once. This chain connects TRBV10-1 to TRBJ2-7, with D possibly matching TRBD1 (6 bases). From germline, CDR1 is WNHNN and CDR2 SYGVQD (reference sequence). This CDR3 has 13 amino acids. Between the trimmed V and J ends, which lost 10 bases and 5 bases, there was a span of 18 bases. The CDR3 loop is CATKAPGDNEQYF. The CDR3 nucleotides are TGCGCCACCAAAGCGCCCGGGGACAACGAGCAGTACTTC.

The chain is built from TRBV4-3 and TRBJ2-2, with D perhaps TRBD2 (6 bases). The CDR3 covers 15 residues. The V end lost 1 base, the J end lost 1 base, and 7 bases lay between the germline ends. CDR1 is LGHNA, CDR2 YSLEER, per germline. The CDR3 sequence is CASSQGRGNTGELFF. The CDR3 bases are TGCGCCAGCAGCCAAGGGAGGGGGAACACCGGGGAGCTGTTTTTT.

The V call is TRBV13, the J call TRBJ1-2, with D possibly TRBD1 on 5 matching bases. Trimming removed 6 bases from V and 4 bases from J, with 18 bases in between. This CDR3 has 15 residues. CDR1 PRHDT and CDR2 FYEKMQ come from the germline V gene (reference sequence). In DNA, the CDR3 is TGTGCCAGCAGACAGACAGAAGCGTGGGCCTATGGCTACACCTTC. Residues: CASRQTEAWAYGYTF.

This chain uses TRBV5-4 with TRBJ2-1; 7 positions agree with TRBD1. Looked up from germline, CDR1 is SGHNT and CDR2 is YYREEE (reference sequence). The J segment lost 10 bases and the V segment lost 0 bases, leaving 1 base of the junction unmatched. CDR3 length: 12 residues. CDR3 residues: CASSLDRGEQFF. The CDR3 nucleotides read TGTGCCAGCAGCTTGGACAGGGGCGAGCAGTTCTTC.

V usage is TRBV5-6 and J usage is TRBJ2-5; 10 nucleotides agree with TRBD1. This CDR3 spans 17 amino acids. V shed 4 bases, J shed 1 base, and the junction held 10 bases outside the gene matches. Germline CDR1 SGHDT, CDR2 YYEEEE. The CDR3 sequence is CASSEGQGPYSQETQYF. The CDR3 nucleotides are TGTGCCAGCAGCGAGGGACAGGGGCCTTACTCCCAAGAGACCCAGTACTTC.

The V and J genes are TRBV10-2 and TRBJ2-5; 9 positions agree with TRBD2. Germline CDR1 is WSHSY and CDR2 is SAAADI. V dropped 2 bases and J dropped 3; count of bases not matched to a gene: 4. This CDR3 is 15 amino acids long. In nucleotides, the CDR3 is TGCGCCAGCAGTGAGCCCGCTAGCGGGGAAGAGACCCAGTACTTC. Protein product: CASSEPASGEETQYF.

The V and J genes are TRBV19 and TRBJ2-7; maybe TRBD2 (6 bases). Germline-derived CDR1 and CDR2 are LNHDA and SQIVND (reference sequence). The CDR3 sequence is 13 residues long. V was clipped by 5 bases and J by 4 bases, with 12 bases between them. The CDR3 nucleotides read TGTGCCAGTAGTGTAGGGGAGGAATACGAGCAGTACGTC. This sequence encodes CASSVGEEYEQYV.

This clone was seen at least ten times. The chain combines TRBV19 with TRBJ2-6, with 8 bases identical to TRBD1. V trimming: 4 bases; J trimming: 0 bases; junction bases outside the gene matches: 2. CDR3 length: 16 residues. Germline lookup yields CDR1 LNHDA and CDR2 SQIVND (reference sequence). This CDR3 is CASSNTGGSGANVLTF. CDR3 bases: TGTGCCAGTAGTAACACAGGGGGCTCTGGGGCCAACGTCCTGACTTTC.

The CDR3 loop reads CASSLELPRLGYTF. In DNA form, the CDR3 reads TGCGCCAGCAGCCTAGAACTTCCACGGTTGGGCTACACCTTC. This chain links TRBV5-1 with TRBJ1-2; unclear D gene. Trimming removed 4 bases at V and 8 bases at J, with 18 bases between. The length of the CDR3 is 14 residues. Germline V gives CDR1 SGHRS, CDR2 YFSETQ.